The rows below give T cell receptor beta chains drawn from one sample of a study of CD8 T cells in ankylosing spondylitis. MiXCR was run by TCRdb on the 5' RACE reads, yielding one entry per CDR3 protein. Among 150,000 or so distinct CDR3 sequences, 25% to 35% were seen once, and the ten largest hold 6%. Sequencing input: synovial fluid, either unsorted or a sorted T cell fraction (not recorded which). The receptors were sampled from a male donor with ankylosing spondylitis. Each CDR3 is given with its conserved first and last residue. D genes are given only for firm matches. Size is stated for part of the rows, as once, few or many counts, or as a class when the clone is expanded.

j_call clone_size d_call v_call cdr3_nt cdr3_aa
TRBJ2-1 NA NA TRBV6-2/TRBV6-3 TGTGCCAGCAGTTACTCAGGCGTTTATGAGCAGTTCTTC CASSYSGVYEQFF
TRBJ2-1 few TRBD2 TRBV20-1 TGCAGTGCTAGAGATAGCCTAGCGGGGTACAATGAGCAGTTCTTC CSARDSLAGYNEQFF
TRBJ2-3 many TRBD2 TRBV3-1 TGTGCCAGCAGCCAAGGACTAGCGGGCACAGATACGCAGTATTTT CASSQGLAGTDTQYF
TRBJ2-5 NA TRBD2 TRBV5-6 TGTGCCAGCAGCTTTCCGGGGGGGCCCCAAGAGACCCAGTACTTC CASSFPGGPQETQYF
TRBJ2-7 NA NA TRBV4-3 TGCGCCAGCAGCCAGGGCAGGGAGTCGTACGAGCAGTACTTC CASSQGRESYEQYF
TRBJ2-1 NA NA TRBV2 TGTGCCAGCAGTCGGGAGGGCAGGGGGGCCAATGAGCAGTTCTTC CASSREGRGANEQFF
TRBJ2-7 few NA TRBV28 TGTGCCAGCAGTATTTACCCGGGCTCCTACGAGCAGTACTTC CASSIYPGSYEQYF
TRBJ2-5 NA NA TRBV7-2 TGTGCCAGCAGCTTAGACGGGGAGAGCCAGTACTTC CASSLDGESQYF
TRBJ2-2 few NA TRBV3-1 TGTGCCAGCAGCCTCCGCGAAGGGCCAGGGACCGGGGAGCTGTTTTTT CASSLREGPGTGELFF
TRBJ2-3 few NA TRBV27 TGTGCCAGCAGTTATGAACCACGCACAGATACGCAGTATTTT CASSYEPRTDTQYF
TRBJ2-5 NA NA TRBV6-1 TGTGCCAGCACCCCTGGCGGGACCATCGAGACCCAGTACTTC CASTPGGTIETQYF
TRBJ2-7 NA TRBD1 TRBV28 TGTGCCAGCAGCGAGACAGGGAAAACCTACGAGCAGTACTTC CASSETGKTYEQYF
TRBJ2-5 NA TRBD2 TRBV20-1 TGCAGTGCGGTTCGAGGGACTAGCGGGAGCGGGGAGACCCAGTACTTC CSAVRGTSGSGETQYF
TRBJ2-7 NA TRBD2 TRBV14 TGTGCCAGCAGCCAAGAACTAGCGGGGAGCTACGAGCAGTACTTC CASSQELAGSYEQYF
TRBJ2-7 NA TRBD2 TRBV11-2 TGTGCCAGCAGTCTACTCGGGACTAGCGGGGGGTATCGCGAGCAGTACTTC CASSLLGTSGGYREQYF
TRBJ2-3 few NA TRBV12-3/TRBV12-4 TGTGCCAGCAGTTTAAAGATCGCCGGCTTCCCGCAGTATTTT CASSLKIAGFPQYF
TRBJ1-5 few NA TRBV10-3 TGTGCCATCAGTCGGACAGATAGACAGCCCCAGCATTTT CAISRTDRQPQHF
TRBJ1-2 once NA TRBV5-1 TGCGCCAGCAGCCCCGCAGGGGACTATGGCTACACCTTC CASSPAGDYGYTF
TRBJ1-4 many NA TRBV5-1 TGCGCCAGCAGCTTAGGAGGGGTTGATGAAAAACTGTTTTTT CASSLGGVDEKLFF
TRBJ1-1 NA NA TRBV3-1 TGTGCCAGCAGCCAAGGGGCGGGGCTGACTGAAGCTTTCTTT CASSQGAGLTEAFF
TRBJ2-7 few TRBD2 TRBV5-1 TGCGCCAGCAGCTCGGGACTAGCGATCCACGAGCAGTACTTC CASSSGLAIHEQYF
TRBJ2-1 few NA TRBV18 TGTGCCAGCTCACCTACATCCAATGAGCAGTTCTTC CASSPTSNEQFF
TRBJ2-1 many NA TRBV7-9 TGTGCCAGCAGCTTAAGTACTGCCTCCTACAATGAGCAGTTCTTC CASSLSTASYNEQFF
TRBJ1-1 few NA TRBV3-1 TGTGCCAGCAGCCAAGGGTTCGGGGGAACTGAAGCTTTCTTT CASSQGFGGTEAFF
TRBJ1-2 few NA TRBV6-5 TGTGCCAGCAGTTACTCGCAGGTAGACTATGGCTACACCTTC CASSYSQVDYGYTF
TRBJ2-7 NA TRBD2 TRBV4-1 TGCGCCAGCAGCCATCAAGAGGGTAGCGGGAGATCAAGGCACTACGAGCAGTACTTC CASSHQEGSGRSRHYEQYF
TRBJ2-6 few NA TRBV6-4 TGTGCCAGCAGTGACCCTTTGATTACAGGCTCGGGGGCCAACGTCCTGACTTTC CASSDPLITGSGANVLTF
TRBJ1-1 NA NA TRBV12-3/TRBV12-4 TGTGCCAGCAGTTTAGCGGCGGTGGGAATGGGCACTGAAGCTTTCTTT CASSLAAVGMGTEAFF
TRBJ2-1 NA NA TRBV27 TGTGCCAGCAGTTATACAGGGTTAGCGAACAATGAGCAGTTCTTC CASSYTGLANNEQFF
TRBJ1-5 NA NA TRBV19 TGTGCCAGTAGTATAAAAGGCAATCAGCCCCAGCATTTT CASSIKGNQPQHF
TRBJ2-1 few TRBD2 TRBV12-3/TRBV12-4 TGTGCCAGCAGCCATTGGGGCGGGACTAGCGGCTACAATGAGCAGTTCTTC CASSHWGGTSGYNEQFF
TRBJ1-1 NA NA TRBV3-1 TGTGCCAGCAGCCCCAGGGGAGCTGAAGCTTTCTTT CASSPRGAEAFF
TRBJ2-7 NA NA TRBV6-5 TGTGCCAGCAGTTACTCGACAACGGACGAGCAGTACTTC CASSYSTTDEQYF
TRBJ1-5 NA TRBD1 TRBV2 TGTGCCAGCAGTGAAAGCAGGGGGAATCAGCCCCAGCATTTT CASSESRGNQPQHF
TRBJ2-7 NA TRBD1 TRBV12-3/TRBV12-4 TGTGCCAGCAGTTCTCAGGGACAGGGCCTGGGAGAGCAGTACTTC CASSSQGQGLGEQYF
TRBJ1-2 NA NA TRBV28 TGTGCCAGCAGTTTATTCGACACTCCTAGGTCCTATGGCTACACCTTC CASSLFDTPRSYGYTF
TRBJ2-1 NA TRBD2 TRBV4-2 TGTGCCAGCAGCCAAGAAAACGGCGGGGGAATATACAATGAGCAGTTCTTC CASSQENGGGIYNEQFF
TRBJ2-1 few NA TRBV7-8 TGTGCCAGCAGCTTAGGGGCTAGCGCCTACAATGAGCAGTTCTTC CASSLGASAYNEQFF